These 30 T cell receptor beta chains were all obtained from the same sample, sequenced in a study of T-cell reconstitution after alpha-beta-depleted transplantation in children. Library preparation (for TCRbeta) was performed with unique molecular identifiers. TCRdb re-derived calls from the PCR reads in MiXCR, one entry per CDR3 protein. The sample yields approximately 350,000 distinct CDR3 sequences, 13% seen once. Specimen: PBMCs, collected from the stem cell graft. The receptors derive from a human donor who donated a stem cell graft to a child with Fanconi anemia.

The genes are TRBV29-1 and TRBJ2-7, with 8 bases identical to TRBD1. After removal of 2 bases from V and 2 bases from J, the junction contained 5 bases not matched to a gene. CDR1 SQVTM and CDR2 ANQGSEA come from the germline V gene. The CDR3 has 14 residues. CDR3 nucleotides: TGCAGCGTTGAAAACAGGGGGGAAACCTACGAGCAGTACTTC. It translates to CSVENRGETYEQYF.

This clonotype was counted at least ten times. This chain uses TRBV30 with TRBJ2-1; 7 positions agree with TRBD1. Looked up from germline, CDR1 is GTSNPN and CDR2 is SVGIG (reference sequence). The CDR3 extends over 15 amino acids. The junction had 12 bases not matched to a gene; V was cut back by 0 bases and J by 10 bases. CDR3 nucleotide sequence: TGTGCCTGGAGTGTAGGGGTGCTAGGGGGCATGGAGCAGTTCTTC. Its translation is CAWSVGVLGGMEQFF.

This clonotype was detected only a few times. The V gene is TRBV6-5, the J gene TRBJ1-5; 7 bases are shared with TRBD1. Trimming cost V 4 bases and J 2 bases; bases outside gene matches: 8. This CDR3 spans 16 amino acids. The germline V gene has CDR1 MNHEY and CDR2 SVGAGI. This chain's CDR3 is CASSSRQGVGNQPQHF. The CDR3 DNA sequence: TGTGCCAGCAGTTCCCGACAGGGCGTGGGCAATCAGCCCCAGCATTTT.

V gene TRBV6-2 or TRBV6-3 combines with J gene TRBJ1-2; D call uncertain. Trimming stripped 5 bases from V and 7 bases from J, with 8 bases between. Germline V lookup: CDR1 MNHEY, CDR2 SVGEGT. The CDR3 covers 11 residues. The CDR3 spells CASSHQSGYTF. CDR3 DNA sequence: TGTGCCAGCAGTCATCAAAGTGGCTACACCTTC.

The V gene is TRBV10-2, the J gene TRBJ2-3; 7 bases map to TRBD1. Germline V gene data show CDR1 as WSHSY and CDR2 as SAAADI. After removal of 2 bases from V and 5 bases from J, the junction contained 7 bases not matched to a gene. CDR3 size: 15 residues. The CDR3 is CASSEGTDLGDTQYF. In DNA, the CDR3 is TGCGCCAGCAGTGAGGGGACAGACCTAGGAGATACGCAGTATTTT.

This clonotype was seen ten or more times. This rearrangement joins TRBV5-1 to TRBJ2-5, with D tentatively TRBD2 (5 bases). Trimming stripped 4 bases from V and 2 bases from J, with 15 bases between. The V gene's germline CDR1 is SGHRS and CDR2 YFSETQ. There are 15 residues in the CDR3. CDR3 nucleotide sequence: TGCGCCAGCAGCGTTTTAGGAGGAGATCAAGAGACCCAGTACTTC. Translating gives CASSVLGGDQETQYF. Supplemented by reference TRBV5-1 and TRBJ2-5, the full variable domain reads KAGVTQTPRYLIKTRGQQVTLSCSPISGHRSVSWYQQTPGQGLQFLFEYFSETQRNKGNFPGRFSGRQFSNSRSEMNVSTLELGDSALYLCASSVLGGDQETQYFGPGTRLLVL.

The chain recombines TRBV5-1 with TRBJ2-7; 8 bases agree with TRBD1. The ends lost 0 bases at V and 5 bases at J; junction bases unmatched: 4. Per the germline V gene, CDR1 is SGHRS and CDR2 is YFSETQ. This CDR3 spans 14 amino acids. The CDR3 loop is CASSLEQGGHEQYV. DNA of the CDR3: TGCGCCAGCAGCTTGGAACAGGGGGGCCACGAGCAGTACGTC.

This clonotype has just a few counts. This chain connects TRBV6-1 to TRBJ2-1, with D unresolved. CDR3 length: 14 residues. V dropped 2 bases and J dropped 0 bases, with 5 bases sitting between them. From germline, CDR1 is MNHNS and CDR2 SASEGT. CDR3 DNA sequence: TGTGCCAGCAGTGAATGGGGCTCCTACAATGAGCAGTTCTTC. It is translated as CASSEWGSYNEQFF.

This clonotype was counted only a few times. The chain is built from TRBV12-5 and TRBJ2-3; D is unclear. This CDR3 has 12 residues. Germline V gene lookup returns CDR1 LGHNT and CDR2 FRNRAP. V lost 7 bases and J lost 2, with 7 bases in between. Here the CDR3 DNA reads TGTGCTAGTGAAAGGGACACAGATACGCAGTATTTT. Encoded protein: CASERDTDTQYF. Using reference TRBV12-5 and TRBJ2-3 for the parts outside the CDR3, the full variable domain is DARVTQTPRHKVTEMGQEVTMRCQPILGHNTVFWYRQTMMQGLELLAYFRNRAPLDDSGMPKDRFSAEMPDATLATLKIQPSEPRDSAVYFCASERDTDTQYFGPGTRLTVL.

This clonotype was seen only a few times. The chain links TRBV5-1 to TRBJ2-7; 10 positions agree with TRBD1. This CDR3 has 14 residues. The J segment lost 7 bases and the V segment lost 4 bases, leaving 8 bases of the junction unmatched. Germline CDR1 reads SGHRS; CDR2 reads YFSETQ. The CDR3 sequence is CASSPRDRGNEQYF. The DNA for the CDR3 is TGCGCCAGCAGCCCCCGGGACAGGGGAAATGAGCAGTACTTC.

Many counts were recorded for this clonotype. The rearrangement uses TRBV12-3 or TRBV12-4 and TRBJ1-1; a possible D gene is TRBD1 (6 bases). The CDR3 has 14 residues. The ends were cut back, 2 bases at V and 10 bases at J, with 17 bases in the middle. CDR3 residues: CASSLTGGAGRAFF. DNA of the CDR3: TGTGCCAGCAGTTTAACGGGGGGCGCGGGGAGAGCTTTCTTT.

This clonotype was observed a handful of times. The chain recombines TRBV11-2 with TRBJ2-6, with 16 bases identical to TRBD2. V lost 0 bases and J lost 5; bases outside the gene matches: 4. The CDR3 contains 19 residues. In germline, CDR1 is SGHAT, CDR2 FQNNGV. CDR3 sequence (DNA): TGTGCCAGCAGCTTAGATGGGACTAGCGGGGGGGCCTGGGCCAACGTCCTGACTTTC. This codes for CASSLDGTSGGAWANVLTF.

This chain connects TRBV5-1 to TRBJ1-1; D is possibly TRBD1 (6 bases). In germline, CDR1 is SGHRS, CDR2 YFSETQ. The CDR3 is made up of 17 amino acids. V lost 4 bases, J lost 0 bases, and 19 bases lay in between. The CDR3 coding sequence is TGCGCCAGCAGCACCCCCAGGGGAGGGAGAATGAACACTGAAGCTTTCTTT. The encoded protein is CASSTPRGGRMNTEAFF.

This clonotype was seen repeatedly, ten times or more. This chain uses TRBV7-6 with TRBJ2-1; TRBD2 matches at 14 bases. The trim removed 5 bases at V and 1 base at J, leaving 7 bases unmatched. Germline V CDR1 and CDR2: SGHVS, FNYEAQ. The CDR3 totals 18 residues. The CDR3 bases are TGTGCCAGCAGCCGGGGACTAGCGGGGGCTGGGTCCTACAATGAGCAGTTCTTC. Translated, it gives CASSRGLAGAGSYNEQFF.

This clonotype was counted at least ten times. The gene calls are TRBV4-3 and TRBJ2-5; no reliable D call. Trimming cost V 0 bases and J 3 bases, with 11 bases left between them. The CDR3 sequence is 15 residues long. In germline, CDR1 is LGHNA, CDR2 YSLEER. CDR3 loop: CASSQDLRREETQYF. CDR3 coding DNA: TGCGCCAGCAGCCAAGATCTAAGGAGAGAAGAGACCCAGTACTTC.

This clonotype has a handful of counts. The V gene is TRBV6-1, the J gene TRBJ1-1; tentative D call: TRBD1 (5 bases). The V gene lost 10 bases and the J gene lost 3 bases, with 21 bases spanning the gap. CDR1 and CDR2 (germline): MNHNS, SASEGT. This CDR3 comprises 15 residues. The chain's CDR3 is CATFGPGLRDTEAFF. In nucleotides, the CDR3 is TGTGCCACCTTTGGTCCGGGACTTAGGGACACTGAAGCTTTCTTT.

This clonotype came up a few times. Germline and junction disagree at one end, which may indicate a read error. V usage is TRBV20-1 and J usage is TRBJ1-2; D is perhaps TRBD1 (6 bases). The CDR3 has 12 amino acids. Germline lookup yields CDR1 DFQATT and CDR2 SNEGSKA (reference sequence). Here the CDR3 DNA reads TGCAGTGCCAGAGGACAGTCCGGTGGCTACACCTTC. It yields the protein CSARGQSGGYTF.

CDR3 in amino acids: CASSQFITGLAGNTGELFF. The CDR3 nucleotides are TGCGCCAGCAGCCAATTCATAACGGGACTAGCGGGGAACACCGGGGAGCTGTTTTTT. The V and J genes are TRBV4-3 and TRBJ2-2; TRBD2 aligns across 12 bases. Trimming removed 2 bases from V and 1 base from J; junction bases left unmatched: 8. Germline V gene lookup returns CDR1 LGHNA and CDR2 YSLEER. The CDR3 is 19 residues long.

This clonotype was found many times. CDR3: CASSRGHDYGYTF. CDR3 nucleotide sequence: TGTGCCAGCAGCCGAGGACACGACTATGGCTACACCTTC. V and J are TRBV12-3 or TRBV12-4 and TRBJ1-2, with a tentative D call TRBD1 (5 bases). V lost 6 bases to trimming and J lost 3 bases, with 11 bases between them. The length of the CDR3 is 13 residues.

At least ten counts were recorded for this clonotype. V gene TRBV4-3 combines with J gene TRBJ1-2; 7 bases match TRBD1. V lost 0 bases to trimming and J lost 3 bases; unmatched junction nucleotides: 7. The length of the CDR3 is 16 residues. From germline, CDR1 is LGHNA and CDR2 YSLEER. The DNA for the CDR3 is TGCGCCAGCAGCCAAGAATTACTAGGGGGCTACTATGGCTACACCTTC. This codes for CASSQELLGGYYGYTF.

This clonotype has just a few counts. The gene calls are TRBV5-5 and TRBJ1-1, with unresolved D. This CDR3 region has 16 residues. V lost 4 bases and J 7 bases, leaving 23 bases between the germline ends. Germline V gives CDR1 SGHKS, CDR2 YYEKEE (reference sequence). Here the CDR3 DNA reads TGTGCCAGCAGCCCCCTTAGCCAGGCGTATCTTTTTGAAGCTTTCTTT. It yields the protein CASSPLSQAYLFEAFF.

This clonotype was recorded many times. The chain uses TRBV29-1 and TRBJ1-1, with D unresolved. CDR1 is SQVTM, CDR2 ANQGSEA, per germline. V was shortened by 7 bases and J by 8 bases, with 14 bases between the two germline ends. The CDR3 contains 11 residues. CDR3 loop: CSAHPGPEAFF. In DNA, the CDR3 is TGCAGCGCCCACCCGGGCCCCGAAGCTTTCTTT.

This clonotype was recorded a few times. The chain uses TRBV5-1 and TRBJ1-2, with D unclear. Trimming removed 2 bases from V and 8 bases from J, with 16 bases in between. The V gene's germline CDR1 is SGHRS and CDR2 YFSETQ. The CDR3 consists of 14 residues. The CDR3 sequence is CASSFSPDTAGYTF. The CDR3 DNA reads TGCGCCAGCAGCTTTTCGCCCGATACTGCCGGCTACACCTTC.

This clonotype was found a few times. This chain uses TRBV6-1 with TRBJ2-7, with D maybe TRBD1 (6 bases). The V end was cut by 4 bases, the J end by 4 bases, with 14 bases between. Per germline, CDR1 MNHNS and CDR2 SASEGT. The length of the CDR3 is 14 residues. The CDR3 loop is CASSGQAGNYEQYF. The CDR3 DNA follows: TGTGCCAGCAGTGGACAGGCAGGGAATTACGAGCAGTACTTC.

This clonotype was found a few times. The chain recombines TRBV4-2 with TRBJ2-1, with TRBD1 identical over 9 bases. The germline V gene has CDR1 LGHNA and CDR2 YNFKEQ. This CDR3 has 15 residues. Losses at the gene ends were 0 bases for V and 9 bases for J; bases not matched to a gene: 6. The CDR3 DNA reads as TGTGCCAGCAGCCAAGAGAGACAGGGGGAGGGTGAGCAGTTCTTC. Its translation: CASSQERQGEGEQFF.

This clonotype has just a few counts. V gene TRBV30 combines with J gene TRBJ1-2; 7 nucleotides line up with TRBD1. The CDR3 is 12 residues long. V was clipped by 4 bases and J by 6 bases; unmatched bases: 5. Germline loops: CDR1 GTSNPN, CDR2 SVGIG (reference sequence). The CDR3 sequence is CAWMWQGDGYTF. The DNA for the CDR3 is TGTGCCTGGATGTGGCAGGGGGATGGCTACACCTTC.

The genes are TRBV12-3 or TRBV12-4 and TRBJ2-1; 9 nucleotides align to TRBD1. The CDR3 consists of 14 residues. With 6 bases clipped from V and 7 bases from J, the junction kept 7 bases outside the gene matches. The chain's CDR3 is CASRETGGENEQFF. DNA for the CDR3: TGTGCCAGCAGAGAGACAGGGGGAGAGAATGAGCAGTTCTTC.

J is TRBJ2-1 and V is TRBV27; 10 nucleotides line up with TRBD2. Trimming took 8 bases from V and 7 from J; bases not matched to a gene: 11. This CDR3 contains 15 residues. From germline, CDR1 is MNHEY and CDR2 SMNVEV (reference sequence). In DNA, the CDR3 is TGTGCCAGCTTCGCAAGCGGGGGGGCTGGTAATGAGCAGTTCTTC. It codes for CASFASGGAGNEQFF.

This clonotype was recorded a few times. The genes are TRBV29-1 and TRBJ1-2; D remains unclear. Trimming pared 5 bases from V and 2 bases from J, leaving 6 bases between. This CDR3 comprises 11 residues. Germline V gene sequence: CDR1 SQVTM, CDR2 ANQGSEA. The CDR3 sequence: CSVLLNYGYTF. Here the CDR3 DNA reads TGCAGCGTTCTACTCAACTATGGCTACACCTTC.

The V and J genes are TRBV29-1 and TRBJ2-3, with 8 bases identical to TRBD2. Germline CDR1 is SQVTM and CDR2 is ANQGSEA. After removal of 3 bases from V and 5 bases from J, the junction contained 4 bases not matched to a gene. The CDR3 totals 13 residues. The CDR3 region has the DNA TGCAGCGTTGAGACGGGGGGGGAAGATACGCAGTATTTT. Its protein is CSVETGGEDTQYF.